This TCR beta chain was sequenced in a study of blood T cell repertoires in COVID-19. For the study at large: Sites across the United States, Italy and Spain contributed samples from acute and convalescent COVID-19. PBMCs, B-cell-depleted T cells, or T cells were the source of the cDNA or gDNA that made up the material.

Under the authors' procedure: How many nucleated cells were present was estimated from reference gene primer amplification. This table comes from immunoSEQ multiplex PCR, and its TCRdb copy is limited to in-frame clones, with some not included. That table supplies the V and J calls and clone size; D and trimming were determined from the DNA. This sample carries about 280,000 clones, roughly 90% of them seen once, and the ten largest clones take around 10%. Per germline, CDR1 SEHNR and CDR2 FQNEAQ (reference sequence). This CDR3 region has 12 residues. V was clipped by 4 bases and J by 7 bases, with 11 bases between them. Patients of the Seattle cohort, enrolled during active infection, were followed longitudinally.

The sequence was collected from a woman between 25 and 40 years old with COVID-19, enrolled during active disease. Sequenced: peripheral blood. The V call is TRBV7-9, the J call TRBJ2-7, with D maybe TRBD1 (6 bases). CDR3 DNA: TGTGCCAGCAGCTCGGTCAGGGGTGAGCAGTACTTC. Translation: CASSSVRGEQYF.